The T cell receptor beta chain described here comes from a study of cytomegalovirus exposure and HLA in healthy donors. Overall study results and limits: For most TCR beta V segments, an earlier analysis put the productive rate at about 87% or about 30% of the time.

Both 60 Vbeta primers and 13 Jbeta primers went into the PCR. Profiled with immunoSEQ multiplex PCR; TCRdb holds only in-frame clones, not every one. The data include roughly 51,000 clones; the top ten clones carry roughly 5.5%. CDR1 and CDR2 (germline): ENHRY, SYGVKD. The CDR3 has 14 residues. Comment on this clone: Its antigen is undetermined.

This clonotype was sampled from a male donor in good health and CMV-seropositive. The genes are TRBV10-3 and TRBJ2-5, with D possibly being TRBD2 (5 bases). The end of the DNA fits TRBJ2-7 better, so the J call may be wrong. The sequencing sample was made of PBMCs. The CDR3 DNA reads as TGTGCCATCAGTGAGTCCGGAGGCTCCTACGAGCAGTACTTC. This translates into CAISESGGSYEQYF.